This T cell receptor beta chain was sequenced in a study of OX40 agonist ivuxolimab in advanced cancers. The study, taken as a whole, reports: Certain nonresponders likewise exhibited a low normalized T-cell clonal expansion.

This CDR3 contains 14 residues. The trim removed 1 base at V and 5 bases at J, leaving 7 bases unmatched. Germline V gene lookup returns CDR1 GTSNPN and CDR2 SVGIG (reference sequence). Assay used: immunoSEQ multiplex PCR; TCRdb lists only in-frame clones, some missing. The sample includes more than 40,000 clones, around 90% of them seen just once. A note on this clone: Its antigen is currently unknown.

This sequence joins TRBV30 and TRBJ2-7, with 8 bases matching TRBD2. The receptor was derived from an adult with an advanced solid tumor such as melanoma, head and neck, liver or kidney cancer. The specimen comprised CD4+ or CD8+ T cells sorted from blood, sampled in a trial of the OX40 agonist ivuxolimab. The CDR3 loop is CAWSAGSGSHEQYF. The CDR3 region has the DNA TGTGCCTGGAGTGCCGGGAGCGGGAGTCACGAGCAGTACTTC. Looking up the rest from reference TRBV30 and TRBJ2-7 gives the full variable domain: SQTIHQWPATLVQPVGSPLSLECTVEGTSNPNLYWYRQAAGRGLQLLFYSVGIGQISSEVPQNLSASRPQDRQFILSSKKLLLSDSGFYLCAWSAGSGSHEQYFGPGTRLTVT.